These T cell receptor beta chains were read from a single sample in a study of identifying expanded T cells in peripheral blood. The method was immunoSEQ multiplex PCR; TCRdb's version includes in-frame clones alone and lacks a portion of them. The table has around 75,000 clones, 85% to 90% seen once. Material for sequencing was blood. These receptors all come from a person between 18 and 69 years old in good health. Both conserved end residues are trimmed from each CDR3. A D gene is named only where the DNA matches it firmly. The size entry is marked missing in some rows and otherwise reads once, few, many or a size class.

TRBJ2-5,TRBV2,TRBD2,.,ASSDGLGETQY
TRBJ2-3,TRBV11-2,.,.,ASSLSGGEDTQY
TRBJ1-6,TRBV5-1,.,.,ASSLEEIASPLH
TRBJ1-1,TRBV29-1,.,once,SVEEESGRDTEAF
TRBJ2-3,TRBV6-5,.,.,ASSYSSQPTDTQY
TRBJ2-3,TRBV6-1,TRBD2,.,ASSVQPSGGSTDTQY
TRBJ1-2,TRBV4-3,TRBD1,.,ASSQDPTGWRGYT
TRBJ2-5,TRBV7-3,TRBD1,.,ASSLRGQVWETQY
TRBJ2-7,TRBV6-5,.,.,ASRSSSYEQY
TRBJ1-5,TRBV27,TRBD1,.,ASSSTGGNQPQH
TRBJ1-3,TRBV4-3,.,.,ASSQSVGTALSGNTIY
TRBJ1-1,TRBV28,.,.,ASSRRWGLRPTTEAF
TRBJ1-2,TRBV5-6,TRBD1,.,ASSGQGAYYGYT
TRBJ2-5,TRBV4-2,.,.,ASSQDWPPPQETQY
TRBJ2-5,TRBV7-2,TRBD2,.,ASTGTSGGKGTQY
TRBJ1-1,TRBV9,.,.,ASSVGANTEAF
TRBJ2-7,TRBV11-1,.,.,ASSTTSYEQY
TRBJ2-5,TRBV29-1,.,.,SGSGGEGASGAQY
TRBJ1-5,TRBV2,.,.,ASGAGGGSSNQPQH
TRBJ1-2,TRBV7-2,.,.,ASSFRLTGTGDGYT